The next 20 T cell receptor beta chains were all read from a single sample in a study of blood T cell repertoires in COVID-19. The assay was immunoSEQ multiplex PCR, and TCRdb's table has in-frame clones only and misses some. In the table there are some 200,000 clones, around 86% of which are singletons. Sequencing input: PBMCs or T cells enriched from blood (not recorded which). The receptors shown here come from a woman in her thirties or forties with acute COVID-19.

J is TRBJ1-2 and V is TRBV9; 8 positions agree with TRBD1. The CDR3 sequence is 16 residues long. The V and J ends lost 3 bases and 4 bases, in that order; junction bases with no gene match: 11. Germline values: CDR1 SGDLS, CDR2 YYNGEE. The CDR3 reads CASSASGQAFLYGYTF. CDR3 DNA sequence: TGTGCCAGCAGCGCCTCGGGACAGGCCTTTCTCTATGGCTACACCTTC. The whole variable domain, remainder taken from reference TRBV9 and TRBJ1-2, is DSGVTQTPKHLITATGQRVTLRCSPRSGDLSVYWYQQSLDQGLQFLIQYYNGEERAKGNILERFSAQQFPDLHSELNLSSLELGDSALYFCASSASGQAFLYGYTFGSGTRLTVV.

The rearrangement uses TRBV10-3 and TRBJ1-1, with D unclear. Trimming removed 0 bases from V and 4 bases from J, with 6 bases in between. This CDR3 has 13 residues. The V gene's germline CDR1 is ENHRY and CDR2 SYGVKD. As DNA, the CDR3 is TGTGCCATCAGTGAGTCGCGGGGCACTGAAGCTTTCTTT. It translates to CAISESRGTEAFF.

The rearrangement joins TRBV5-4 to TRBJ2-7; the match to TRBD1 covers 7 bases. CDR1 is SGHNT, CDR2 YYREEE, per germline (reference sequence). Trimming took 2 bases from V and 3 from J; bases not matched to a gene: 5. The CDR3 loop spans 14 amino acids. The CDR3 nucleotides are TGTGCCAGCAGCTTAAGGGGGCCTATCTACGAGCAGTACTTC. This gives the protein CASSLRGPIYEQYF.

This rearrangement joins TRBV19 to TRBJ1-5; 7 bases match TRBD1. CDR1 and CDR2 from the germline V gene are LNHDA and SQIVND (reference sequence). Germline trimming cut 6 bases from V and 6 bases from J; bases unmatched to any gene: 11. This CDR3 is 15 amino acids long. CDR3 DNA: TGTGCCAGTAGGCCCCTACAGGGGATTCGTCAGCCCCAGCATTTT. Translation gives CASRPLQGIRQPQHF. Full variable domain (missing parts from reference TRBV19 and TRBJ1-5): DGGITQSPKYLFRKEGQNVTLSCEQNLNHDAMYWYRQDPGQGLRLIYYSQIVNDFQKGDIAEGYSVSREKKESFPLTVTSAQKNPTAFYLCASRPLQGIRQPQHFGDGTRLSIL.

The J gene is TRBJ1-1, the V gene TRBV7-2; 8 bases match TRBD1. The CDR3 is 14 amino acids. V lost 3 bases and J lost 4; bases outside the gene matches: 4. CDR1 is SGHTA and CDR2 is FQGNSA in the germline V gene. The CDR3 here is CASSFDRGGTEAFF. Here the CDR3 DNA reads TGTGCCAGCAGCTTCGACAGGGGTGGCACTGAAGCTTTCTTT.

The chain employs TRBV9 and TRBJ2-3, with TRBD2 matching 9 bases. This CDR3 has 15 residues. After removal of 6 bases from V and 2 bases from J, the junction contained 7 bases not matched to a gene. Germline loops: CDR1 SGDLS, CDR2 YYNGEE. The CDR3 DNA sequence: TGTGCCAGCACCGCTAGCGGGGTGATCACAGATACGCAGTATTTT. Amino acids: CASTASGVITDTQYF.

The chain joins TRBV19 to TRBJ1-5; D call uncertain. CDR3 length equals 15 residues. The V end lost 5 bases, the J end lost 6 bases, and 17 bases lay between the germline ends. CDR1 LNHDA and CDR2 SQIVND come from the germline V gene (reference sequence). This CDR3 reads CASSGRGGIRQPQHF. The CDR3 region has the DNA TGTGCCAGTAGTGGCCGGGGAGGGATCCGTCAGCCCCAGCATTTT. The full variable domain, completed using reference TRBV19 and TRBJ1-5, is DGGITQSPKYLFRKEGQNVTLSCEQNLNHDAMYWYRQDPGQGLRLIYYSQIVNDFQKGDIAEGYSVSREKKESFPLTVTSAQKNPTAFYLCASSGRGGIRQPQHFGDGTRLSIL.

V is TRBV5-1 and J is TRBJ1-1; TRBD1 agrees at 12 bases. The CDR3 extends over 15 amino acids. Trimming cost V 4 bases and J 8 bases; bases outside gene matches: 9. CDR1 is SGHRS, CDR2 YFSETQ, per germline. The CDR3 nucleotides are TGCGCCAGCAGCCCGGGACAGGGGGCAAGCGGGGAAGCTTTCTTT. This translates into CASSPGQGASGEAFF.

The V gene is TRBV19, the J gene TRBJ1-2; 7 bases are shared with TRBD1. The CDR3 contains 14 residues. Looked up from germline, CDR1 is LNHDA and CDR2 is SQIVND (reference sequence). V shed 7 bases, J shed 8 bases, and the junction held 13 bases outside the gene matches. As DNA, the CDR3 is TGTGCCAGTACTCCCATTGACAGGGATATGGGCTACACCTTC. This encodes CASTPIDRDMGYTF.

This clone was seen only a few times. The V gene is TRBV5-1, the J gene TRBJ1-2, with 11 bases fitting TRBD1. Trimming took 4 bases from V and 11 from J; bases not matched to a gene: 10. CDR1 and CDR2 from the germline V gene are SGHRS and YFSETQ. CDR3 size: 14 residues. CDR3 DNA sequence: TGCGCCAGCAGCACTAACCCGGGACAGGGGGGGTACACCTTC. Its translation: CASSTNPGQGGYTF.

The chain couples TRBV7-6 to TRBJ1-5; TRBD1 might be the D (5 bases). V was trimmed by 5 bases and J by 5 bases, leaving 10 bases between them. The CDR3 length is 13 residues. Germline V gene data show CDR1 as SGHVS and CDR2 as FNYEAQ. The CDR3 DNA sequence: TGTGCCAGCAGCCCCCGGGACTATCAGCCCCAGCATTTT. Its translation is CASSPRDYQPQHF. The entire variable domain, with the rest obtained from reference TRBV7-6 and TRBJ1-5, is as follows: GAGVSQSPRYKVTKRGQDVALRCDPISGHVSLYWYRQALGQGPEFLTYFNYEAQQDKSGLPNDRFSAERPEGSISTLTIQRTEQRDSAMYRCASSPRDYQPQHFGDGTRLSIL.

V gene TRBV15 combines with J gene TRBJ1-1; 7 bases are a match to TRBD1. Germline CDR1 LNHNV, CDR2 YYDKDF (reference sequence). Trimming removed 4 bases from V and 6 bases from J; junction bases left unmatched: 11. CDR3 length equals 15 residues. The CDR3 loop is CATSKGSGGTSEAFF. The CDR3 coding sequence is TGTGCCACCAGCAAAGGTTCAGGGGGTACCTCTGAAGCTTTCTTT.

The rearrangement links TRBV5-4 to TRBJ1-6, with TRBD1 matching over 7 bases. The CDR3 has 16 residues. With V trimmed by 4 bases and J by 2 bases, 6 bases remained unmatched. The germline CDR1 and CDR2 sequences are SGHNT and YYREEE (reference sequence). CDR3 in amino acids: CASSRTGTTYNSPLHF. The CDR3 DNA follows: TGTGCCAGCAGCCGGACAGGTACCACCTATAATTCACCCCTCCACTTT.

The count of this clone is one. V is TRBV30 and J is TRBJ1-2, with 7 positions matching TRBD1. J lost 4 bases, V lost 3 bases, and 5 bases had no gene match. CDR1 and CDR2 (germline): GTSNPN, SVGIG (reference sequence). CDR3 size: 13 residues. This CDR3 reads CAWRNRDSYGYTF. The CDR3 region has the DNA TGTGCCTGGAGGAACCGGGACAGCTATGGCTACACCTTC.

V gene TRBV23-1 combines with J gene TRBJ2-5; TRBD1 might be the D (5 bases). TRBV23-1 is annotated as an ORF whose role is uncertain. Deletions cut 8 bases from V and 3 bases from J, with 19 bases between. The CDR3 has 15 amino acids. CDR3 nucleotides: TGCGCCAGCGAGTGCCGAGGACACAAAAAAGAGACCCAGTACTTC. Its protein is CASECRGHKKETQYF.

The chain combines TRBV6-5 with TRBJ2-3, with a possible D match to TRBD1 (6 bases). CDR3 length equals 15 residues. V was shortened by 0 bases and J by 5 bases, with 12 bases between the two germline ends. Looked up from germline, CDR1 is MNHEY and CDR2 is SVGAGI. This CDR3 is CASSYSRQGQDTQYF. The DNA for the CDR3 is TGTGCCAGCAGTTACTCGAGGCAGGGGCAAGATACGCAGTATTTT.

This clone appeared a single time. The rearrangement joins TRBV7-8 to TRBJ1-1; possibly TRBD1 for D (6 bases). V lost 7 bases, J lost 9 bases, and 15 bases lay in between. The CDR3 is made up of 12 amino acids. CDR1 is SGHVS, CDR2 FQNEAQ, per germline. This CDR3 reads CASTTYRDKAFF. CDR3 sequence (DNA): TGTGCCAGCACCACCTACAGGGATAAAGCTTTCTTT.

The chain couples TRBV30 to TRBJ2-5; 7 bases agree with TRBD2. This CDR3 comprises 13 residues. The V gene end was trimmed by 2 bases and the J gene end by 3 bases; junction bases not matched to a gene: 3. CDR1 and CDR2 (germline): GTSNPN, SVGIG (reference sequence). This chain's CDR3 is CAWSLGGEETQYF. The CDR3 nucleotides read TGTGCCTGGAGTCTTGGGGGGGAAGAGACCCAGTACTTC.

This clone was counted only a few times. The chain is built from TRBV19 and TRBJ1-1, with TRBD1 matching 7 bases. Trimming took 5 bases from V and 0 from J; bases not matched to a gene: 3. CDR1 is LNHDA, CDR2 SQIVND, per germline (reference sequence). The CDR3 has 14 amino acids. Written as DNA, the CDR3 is TGTGCCAGTAGTTGGGGACAGATGAACACTGAAGCTTTCTTT. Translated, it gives CASSWGQMNTEAFF.

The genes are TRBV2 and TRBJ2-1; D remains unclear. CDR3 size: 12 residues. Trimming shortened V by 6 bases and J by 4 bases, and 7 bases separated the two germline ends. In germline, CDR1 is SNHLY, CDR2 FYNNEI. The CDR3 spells CASRRLYNEQFF. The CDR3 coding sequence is TGTGCCAGCAGGAGGCTTTACAATGAGCAGTTCTTC. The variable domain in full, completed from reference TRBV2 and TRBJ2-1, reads EPEVTQTPSHQVTQMGQEVILRCVPISNHLYFYWYRQILGQKVEFLVSFYNNEISEKSEIFDDQFSVERPDGSNFTLKIRSTKLEDSAMYFCASRRLYNEQFFGPGTRLTVL.